The 18 T cell receptor beta chains below all came from one sample that was sequenced in a study of PD-L1 blockade in urothelial cancer. Clones were sequenced by immunoSEQ multiplex PCR, and TCRdb holds only the in-frame ones, with some missing. The sample consists of roughly 20,000 clones, around 89% of them appearing once. The sequenced sample was PBMCs, obtained around atezolizumab (anti-PD-L1) treatment. These receptors were obtained from an older woman with urothelial cancer.

V gene TRBV30 combines with J gene TRBJ1-2; 8 bases map to TRBD1. CDR1 GTSNPN and CDR2 SVGIG come from the germline V gene (reference sequence). The trim removed 2 bases at V and 5 bases at J, leaving 7 bases unmatched. CDR3 length equals 14 residues. The CDR3 sequence: CAWSRDRKVYGYTF. DNA of the CDR3: TGTGCCTGGAGTCGGGACAGGAAAGTGTATGGCTACACCTTC. Full variable domain (outside the CDR3, taken from reference TRBV30 and TRBJ1-2): SQTIHQWPATLVQPVGSPLSLECTVEGTSNPNLYWYRQAAGRGLQLLFYSVGIGQISSEVPQNLSASRPQDRQFILSSKKLLLSDSGFYLCAWSRDRKVYGYTFGSGTRLTVV.

The chain joins TRBV30 to TRBJ2-4; no clear D. Germline CDR1 reads GTSNPN; CDR2 reads SVGIG (reference sequence). The V end was cut by 0 bases, the J end by 6 bases, with 12 bases between. The length of the CDR3 is 14 residues. The CDR3 loop is CAWSVSLRGNIQYF. DNA of the CDR3: TGTGCCTGGAGTGTATCGCTGCGCGGAAACATTCAGTACTTC.

This clone was detected only a few times. The chain combines TRBV19 with TRBJ1-5; tentatively, D is TRBD1 (5 bases). CDR1 is LNHDA and CDR2 is SQIVND in the germline V gene (reference sequence). There are 15 residues in the CDR3. Trimming stripped 1 base from V and 5 bases from J, with 12 bases between. The CDR3 protein is CASSIVGTEDQPQHF. The CDR3 nucleotides are TGTGCCAGTAGTATAGTAGGGACTGAGGATCAGCCCCAGCATTTT.

This clone was picked up one time. This sequence joins TRBV19 and TRBJ2-1, with D possibly being TRBD2 (6 bases). The V and J ends lost 1 base and 6 bases respectively, with 13 bases between them. Germline V lookup: CDR1 LNHDA, CDR2 SQIVND (reference sequence). The CDR3 is 15 residues long. Here the CDR3 reads CASSIAGVAINEQFF. As DNA, the CDR3 is TGTGCCAGTAGTATAGCGGGAGTGGCTATCAATGAGCAGTTCTTC.

V usage is TRBV4-2 and J usage is TRBJ2-7, with 10 bases identical to TRBD2. Per the germline V gene, CDR1 is LGHNA and CDR2 is YNFKEQ. The ends lost 6 bases at V and 0 bases at J; junction bases unmatched: 2. This CDR3 is built from 14 residues. CDR3 in amino acids: CASRSSGSSYEQYF. The CDR3, as DNA: TGTGCCAGCAGATCTAGCGGGAGCTCCTACGAGCAGTACTTC.

By proportion, this clone is medium-sized. This chain links TRBV6-1 with TRBJ2-7; maybe TRBD1 (6 bases). The V gene lost 0 bases and the J gene lost 5 bases, with 17 bases spanning the gap. This CDR3 comprises 16 residues. Germline assignment: CDR1 MNHNS and CDR2 SASEGT. The CDR3 DNA reads TGTGCCAGCAGTGAAGCGCTGGGGGCTTTCGGCCACGAGCAGTACTTC. Amino acid sequence: CASSEALGAFGHEQYF.

The chain recombines TRBV2 with TRBJ2-5; 11 bases agree with TRBD2. The germline gives CDR1 SNHLY, CDR2 FYNNEI. After removal of 11 bases from V and 4 bases from J, the junction contained 9 bases not matched to a gene. This CDR3 has 14 amino acids. The CDR3 loop reads CADSGTSGRETQYF. The CDR3 nucleotides are TGTGCCGATTCCGGGACTAGCGGTAGAGAGACCCAGTACTTC. Drawing the rest from reference TRBV2 and TRBJ2-5, the complete variable domain is EPEVTQTPSHQVTQMGQEVILRCVPISNHLYFYWYRQILGQKVEFLVSFYNNEISEKSEIFDDQFSVERPDGSNFTLKIRSTKLEDSAMYFCADSGTSGRETQYFGPGTRLLVL.

The CDR3 loop is CASSLDHGGRVHTQYF. Here the CDR3 DNA reads TGTGCCAGCAGCTTAGATCATGGCGGGAGGGTTCATACGCAGTATTTT. V is TRBV7-2 and J is TRBJ2-3; 9 bases align to TRBD2. The CDR3 consists of 16 residues. CDR1 and CDR2 from the germline V gene are SGHTA and FQGNSA. J gave up 7 bases and V 1 base, and 9 bases lay outside the gene matches.

The J gene is TRBJ1-2, the V gene TRBV2; D gene uncertain. V was trimmed by 4 bases and J by 2 bases, leaving 17 bases between them. This CDR3 region has 16 residues. Germline values: CDR1 SNHLY, CDR2 FYNNEI. CDR3 sequence reads: CASSGWARGRNYGYTF. The CDR3 nucleotides are TGTGCCAGCAGTGGGTGGGCCCGGGGTCGGAACTATGGCTACACCTTC.

This chain links TRBV5-4 with TRBJ2-5; 10 bases align to TRBD2. This CDR3 spans 14 amino acids. The germline V gene has CDR1 SGHNT and CDR2 YYREEE (reference sequence). Trimming took 5 bases from V and 4 from J; bases not matched to a gene: 5. The DNA for the CDR3 is TGTGCCAGCAGTTCGGGACTAGCGCGAGAGACCCAGTACTTC. The encoded protein is CASSSGLARETQYF.

This clone was found once. The chain joins TRBV2 to TRBJ1-5, with TRBD1 matching over 9 bases. The V segment lost 5 bases and the J segment 7 bases; nucleotides outside the gene matches: 9. The CDR3 has 15 residues. Per germline, CDR1 SNHLY and CDR2 FYNNEI. CDR3 amino acids: CASSSGTGLRQPQHF. CDR3 bases: TGTGCCAGCAGTTCCGGGACAGGGCTCAGGCAGCCCCAGCATTTT.

The chain links TRBV19 to TRBJ1-2; 8 positions match TRBD1. Germline V gene sequence: CDR1 LNHDA, CDR2 SQIVND (reference sequence). Germline trimming cut 6 bases from V and 3 bases from J; bases unmatched to any gene: 24. The CDR3 spans 20 residues. CDR3 protein: CASSLFPGTGGLPGYYGYTF. As DNA, the CDR3 is TGTGCCAGTAGCCTATTTCCCGGGACAGGCGGCCTACCCGGGTACTATGGCTACACCTTC.

This clone was counted between two and nine times. This chain links TRBV6-1 with TRBJ2-1; D is uncertain. V was pared by 0 bases and J by 2 bases, with 14 bases between. This CDR3 comprises 17 residues. The V gene's germline CDR1 is MNHNS and CDR2 SASEGT. The CDR3 is CASSEAPLVAAYNEQFF. CDR3 DNA: TGTGCCAGCAGTGAAGCGCCTCTAGTGGCGGCCTACAATGAGCAGTTCTTC.

The CDR3 protein is CASSPVAGGTLTQYF. CDR3 DNA sequence: TGTGCCAGCAGCCCGGTAGCGGGAGGTACCCTAACCCAGTACTTC. The V gene is TRBV7-2, the J gene TRBJ2-5, with 10 positions matching TRBD2. Germline V gene data show CDR1 as SGHTA and CDR2 as FQGNSA. V was clipped by 5 bases and J by 8 bases; unmatched bases: 11. CDR3 size: 15 residues.

The chain has TRBV19 and TRBJ2-1, with 9 bases fitting TRBD1. Unmatched junction bases numbered 9, after V lost 5 bases and J lost 7 bases. Germline values: CDR1 LNHDA, CDR2 SQIVND (reference sequence). This CDR3 has 15 amino acids. CDR3 region: CASSSPGQGSNEQFF. CDR3 DNA sequence: TGTGCCAGTAGTTCTCCGGGACAGGGTTCTAATGAGCAGTTCTTC.

In nucleotides, the CDR3 is TGTGCCAGCAGCTTCCACAGGGGGCGCTTGGACTGGGATGAAGCTTTCTTT. It yields the protein CASSFHRGRLDWDEAFF. The chain carries TRBV7-9 and TRBJ1-1; 9 nucleotides match TRBD1. The CDR3 is made up of 17 amino acids. With 3 bases clipped from V and 7 bases from J, the junction kept 15 bases outside the gene matches. Germline CDR1 is SEHNR and CDR2 is FQNEAQ (reference sequence).

The V call is TRBV7-2, the J call TRBJ2-2; weak D call: TRBD2 (6 bases). The V and J ends lost 1 base and 5 bases respectively, with 20 bases between them. Germline V gene lookup returns CDR1 SGHTA and CDR2 FQGNSA. The CDR3 contains 18 residues. The CDR3 DNA reads TGTGCCAGCAGCTTAGAGCGGGCATCGAACTTAAGGACCGGGGAGCTGTTTTTT. Protein product: CASSLERASNLRTGELFF.

The rearrangement uses TRBV5-1 and TRBJ2-1; TRBD2 might be the D (5 bases). CDR3 size: 15 residues. The germline gives CDR1 SGHRS, CDR2 YFSETQ. V lost 0 bases and J lost 5, with 12 bases in between. The CDR3 bases are TGCGCCAGCAGCTTGGTGGGTAGCGCAAACAATGAGCAGTTCTTC. This encodes CASSLVGSANNEQFF.